Sequencing of this TCR beta chain was carried out in a study of blood T cells in healthy people across ages. Overall study: When template switching was applied, about one barcoded beta molecule was captured per two T cells. General observations from the study: Observed TCR beta diversity per million T cells went down as age went up. This fall followed a roughly linear course with age.

This clonotype was counted between two and nine times. The antigen is unknown. Germline loops: CDR1 MNHEY, CDR2 SVGEGT. V lost 8 bases, J lost 5 bases, and 16 bases lay in between. The CDR3 contains 14 residues. A J-beta primer mix and a sample-barcoded 5' primer were used in a second PCR of about 7 to 11 cycles. Per sample, CDR3-containing paired-end reads numbered at least 2.5 million. TCRdb reprocessed the 5' RACE reads via MiXCR and lists one record per CDR3 protein. The repertoire holds more than 1,000,000 distinct CDR3 sequences, with 25% as singletons. This sample was also put to use in a study of T cells of mothers and their children. That study adds: Both sample barcodes and 2-4 random nucleotides came from the M1S primer of the second PCR.

The sequenced sample consisted of blood. The TCR comes from a girl between 2 and 10 years old in good health. This sequence joins TRBV6-2 or TRBV6-3 and TRBJ2-1; either TRBD1 or TRBD2 may fit D (5 bases each). The CDR3 bases are TGTGCCAGCCAAACCGGGACCCACGACAATGAGCAGTTCTTC. Translated, it gives CASQTGTHDNEQFF.